This T cell receptor beta chain was identified in a study of PD-1 blockade in mismatch repair-deficient tumors. Some clones are missing from TCRdb's copy, which holds only in-frame ones; the method was immunoSEQ multiplex PCR. The table has tens of thousands of clones, about 80% seen once. Every patient had mismatch repair deficiency by PCR or immunohistochemistry. This clone was counted between two and nine times. The CDR3 is made up of 15 amino acids. Germline V gene data show CDR1 as MNHEY and CDR2 as SMNVEV (reference sequence). The V end lost 6 bases, the J end lost 0 bases, and 12 bases lay between the germline ends.

V and J are TRBV27 and TRBJ1-3, with D uncertain. The sequence derives from an adult with mismatch repair-deficient cancer. This material consisted of peripheral blood, taken 4 weeks after starting pembrolizumab. CDR3 nucleotide sequence: TGTGCCAGCAGCATCGACGGCAGCTCTGGAAACACCATATATTTT. This encodes CASSIDGSSGNTIYF.